The rows below give T cell receptor beta chains drawn from one sample of a study of blood T cells in healthy people across ages. TCRdb re-analysed the 5' RACE reads in MiXCR, keeping a single row per CDR3 protein. The table includes some 1,000,000 distinct CDR3 sequences, around 25% detected once. The sample also formed part of further work on T cells of mothers and their children.

Sample: blood. These receptors came from a girl aged 2-10 years in good health. CDR3s leave out the opening cysteine and the closing phenylalanine or tryptophan. The order of the fields is clone size, V gene, D gene, CDR3 protein. D genes are given only for firm matches. For some rows the clone size is stated as once, few or many, or as a class when expanded; others skip it.

abundance: few; v_gene: TRBV6-5; d_gene: TRBD2; CDR3aa: ASSDLAGVWQF
abundance: few; v_gene: TRBV20-1; d_gene: TRBD2; CDR3aa: SASGGTQETQY
abundance: few; v_gene: TRBV7-9; d_gene: TRBD1; CDR3aa: ASSPGTGDSRQPQH
abundance: -; v_gene: TRBV12-3/TRBV12-4; d_gene: TRBD1; CDR3aa: ASSLGQRQETQY
abundance: few; v_gene: TRBV9; d_gene: -; CDR3aa: VSSGENTEAF
abundance: -; v_gene: TRBV13; d_gene: -; CDR3aa: ASSFSRGPYTDTQY
abundance: few; v_gene: TRBV20-1; d_gene: -; CDR3aa: SARGQLLSLSGANVLT
abundance: few; v_gene: TRBV12-3/TRBV12-4; d_gene: TRBD2; CDR3aa: ASSQGTSGNEQL
abundance: once; v_gene: TRBV19; d_gene: -; CDR3aa: ASSPGFDFTDTQY
abundance: few; v_gene: TRBV9; d_gene: TRBD2; CDR3aa: ASSRLAGAILNEQF
abundance: -; v_gene: TRBV3-1; d_gene: -; CDR3aa: ASSRGPSYGYT
abundance: few; v_gene: TRBV29-1; d_gene: -; CDR3aa: SVEAPEVAITDTQY
abundance: -; v_gene: TRBV7-2; d_gene: TRBD2; CDR3aa: ASSLGTSVGDTQY
abundance: -; v_gene: TRBV7-6; d_gene: TRBD1; CDR3aa: ASSLGQGDYYGYT
abundance: -; v_gene: TRBV12-3/TRBV12-4; d_gene: -; CDR3aa: ASSLYTGTDGYT
abundance: few; v_gene: TRBV21-1; d_gene: -; CDR3aa: ASTITPGQHLQETLY